Listed here are 18 T cell receptor beta chains from one sample, sequenced in a study of blood T cells in healthy people across ages. Primers used in a second PCR of about 6 to 11 cycles were a sample-barcoded 5' primer and a J-beta primer mix. TCRdb reprocessed the 5' RACE reads with MiXCR, giving one entry per CDR3 protein. The data hold over 750,000 distinct CDR3 sequences, with 25% observed a single time. The sample was also reused in another study, on T cells of mothers and their children.

Material: blood. The receptors come from a boy aged 5-17 years in good health.

The chain recombines TRBV9 with TRBJ2-7; maybe TRBD1 (5 bases). Germline V gene data show CDR1 as SGDLS and CDR2 as YYNGEE. This CDR3 has 14 amino acids. V lost 3 bases to trimming and J lost 5 bases, with 15 bases between them. The CDR3 region has the DNA TGTGCCAGCAGCGCCCAAATTGGGGCGGACGAGCAGTACTTC. Its protein is CASSAQIGADEQYF.

The J gene is TRBJ2-2, the V gene TRBV24-1; D may be TRBD1 or TRBD2 (6 bases each). Germline CDR1 reads KGHDR; CDR2 reads SFDVKD. The CDR3 consists of 15 residues. The V gene lost 3 bases and the J gene lost 7 bases, with 14 bases spanning the gap. The CDR3 sequence: CATSDPGALNGELFF. In nucleotides, the CDR3 is TGTGCCACCAGTGATCCGGGGGCGCTGAACGGGGAGCTGTTTTTT.

V is TRBV13 and J is TRBJ1-1; 8 nucleotides line up with TRBD1. The V gene's germline CDR1 is PRHDT and CDR2 FYEKMQ (reference sequence). The ends lost 5 bases at V and 6 bases at J; junction bases unmatched: 8. The CDR3 is 14 residues long. The CDR3 DNA is TGTGCCAGCAGCCCCGGACAGGGTCTGGCTGAAGCTTTCTTT. Its protein is CASSPGQGLAEAFF.

This clonotype was found a few times. J is TRBJ2-5 and V is TRBV7-9; 9 bases fit TRBD1. The germline V gene has CDR1 SEHNR and CDR2 FQNEAQ (reference sequence). Germline trimming cut 5 bases from V and 3 bases from J; bases unmatched to any gene: 4. CDR3 length: 14 residues. CDR3: CASSMGQGEETQYF. Here the CDR3 DNA reads TGTGCCAGCAGCATGGGACAGGGTGAAGAGACCCAGTACTTC.

The J gene is TRBJ2-5, the V gene TRBV7-2; D is tentatively TRBD1 or TRBD2 (6 bases each). V was trimmed by 0 bases and J by 2 bases, leaving 10 bases between them. The CDR3 sequence is 15 residues long. The germline V gene encodes CDR1 SGHTA and CDR2 FQGNSA. CDR3 protein: CASSLAGGRQETQYF. The CDR3 bases are TGTGCCAGCAGCTTAGCGGGGGGCCGGCAAGAGACCCAGTACTTC.

The J gene is TRBJ2-1, the V gene TRBV12-3 or TRBV12-4; 10 bases match TRBD2. V lost 3 bases to trimming and J lost 7 bases; unmatched junction nucleotides: 6. This CDR3 is 15 amino acids long. The CDR3 loop reads CASSFSGGFFNEQFF. Here the CDR3 DNA reads TGTGCCAGCAGTTTTAGCGGGGGGTTTTTTAATGAGCAGTTCTTC.

The gene calls are TRBV19 and TRBJ2-1, with D possibly being TRBD2 (7 bases). The assigned J gene may be wrong: the sequence end matches TRBJ2-7 better. The CDR3 covers 14 residues. Germline CDR1 is LNHDA and CDR2 is SQIVND (reference sequence). The chain's CDR3 is CASRGGVQGDEQYF. The CDR3 coding sequence is TGTGCCAGTAGAGGGGGGGTACAGGGCGACGAGCAGTACTTC.

The rearrangement links TRBV20-1 to TRBJ2-5; a weak D match, TRBD2 (6 bases). This CDR3 region has 14 residues. Per germline, CDR1 DFQATT and CDR2 SNEGSKA (reference sequence). The germline V and J ends were trimmed by 4 bases and 0 bases, with 12 bases remaining between them. The CDR3 sequence is CSAIWKRDQETQYF. The DNA for the CDR3 is TGCAGTGCTATATGGAAGCGGGACCAAGAGACCCAGTACTTC.

The rearrangement links TRBV7-2 to TRBJ2-7; no firm D call. The CDR3 runs 12 residues. V lost 2 bases, J lost 2 bases, and 4 bases lay in between. CDR1 is SGHTA and CDR2 is FQGNSA in the germline V gene. The chain's CDR3 is CASSLNTYEQYF. CDR3 in DNA: TGTGCCAGCAGCTTAAATACCTACGAGCAGTACTTC.

This clonotype occurred a few times. This rearrangement joins TRBV5-1 to TRBJ2-2; tentative D call: TRBD2 (6 bases). In germline, CDR1 is SGHRS, CDR2 YFSETQ. CDR3 length equals 14 residues. Between the trimmed V and J ends, which lost 7 bases and 3 bases, there was a span of 13 bases. The CDR3 region is CASSGLVDTGELFF. The CDR3 bases are TGCGCCAGCTCGGGACTCGTTGACACCGGGGAGCTGTTTTTT.

This clonotype was counted a few times. The V and J genes are TRBV6-5 and TRBJ2-7, with D possibly being TRBD1 (5 bases). CDR1 is MNHEY and CDR2 is SVGAGI in the germline V gene. The CDR3 is 14 amino acids. Trimming removed 2 bases at V and 3 bases at J, with 11 bases between. The CDR3 DNA follows: TGTGCCAGCAGTTACGGTCGCAGGGACTACGAGCAGTACTTC. This encodes CASSYGRRDYEQYF.

This clonotype was observed a handful of times. V is TRBV20-1 and J is TRBJ2-5; tentatively, D is TRBD1 (5 bases). Trimming pared 1 base from V and 1 base from J, leaving 16 bases between. The CDR3 spans 16 residues. Germline CDR1 reads DFQATT; CDR2 reads SNEGSKA (reference sequence). The CDR3 DNA is TGCAGTGCTAGAGGGGGCTGGGCGGTTTTCCAAGAGACCCAGTACTTC. Protein product: CSARGGWAVFQETQYF.

This sequence joins TRBV20-1 and TRBJ2-1; 10 bases align to TRBD2. The CDR3 is made up of 18 amino acids. V dropped 0 bases and J dropped 0; count of bases not matched to a gene: 8. Germline CDR1 DFQATT, CDR2 SNEGSKA (reference sequence). CDR3 DNA: TGCAGTGCTAGAGATGAGGGCCGACTAGCGGGCTCCTACAATGAGCAGTTCTTC. Translated, it gives CSARDEGRLAGSYNEQFF.

This clonotype was detected only a few times. V and J are TRBV7-8 and TRBJ2-5; D call uncertain. The end of the DNA is better explained by TRBJ2-1, so the J call may be wrong. The CDR3 sequence is 13 residues long. Germline CDR1 and CDR2: SGHVS and FQNEAQ. The CDR3 loop is CASSFGDGNEQFF. Here the CDR3 DNA reads TGTGCCAGCAGCTTCGGAGACGGAAATGAGCAGTTCTTC.

The V call is TRBV25-1, the J call TRBJ2-5; D is perhaps TRBD1 or TRBD2 (5 bases each). CDR3 size: 12 residues. The V gene lost 2 bases and the J gene lost 6 bases, with 7 bases spanning the gap. Germline V gene lookup returns CDR1 MGHDK and CDR2 SYGVNS. The CDR3 loop is CASSEEGQTQYF. The CDR3 bases are TGTGCCAGCAGTGAAGAGGGGCAGACCCAGTACTTC.

J is TRBJ2-3 and V is TRBV3-1, with a tentative D call TRBD2 (6 bases). CDR1 is LGHDT and CDR2 is YNNKEL in the germline V gene (reference sequence). Trimming removed 4 bases at V and 2 bases at J, with 16 bases between. This CDR3 is built from 16 residues. The DNA of the CDR3 is TGTGCCAGCAGCCTTAGGGACTCCCACCCCACAGATACGCAGTATTTT. As protein: CASSLRDSHPTDTQYF.

The chain carries TRBV7-9 and TRBJ2-1; TRBD2 might be the D (6 bases). V was shortened by 3 bases and J by 3 bases, with 15 bases between the two germline ends. Germline V gene lookup returns CDR1 SEHNR and CDR2 FQNEAQ (reference sequence). This CDR3 comprises 16 residues. The CDR3 is CASSFGGSGVYNEQFF. The CDR3 DNA is TGTGCCAGCAGCTTCGGGGGTAGCGGAGTCTACAATGAGCAGTTCTTC. Filled out from reference TRBV7-9 and TRBJ2-1, the complete variable domain reads DTGVSQNPRHKITKRGQNVTFRCDPISEHNRLYWYRQTLGQGPEFLTYFQNEAQLEKSRLLSDRFSAERPKGSFSTLEIQRTEQGDSAMYLCASSFGGSGVYNEQFFGPGTRLTVL.

This chain's CDR3 is CASSDPTGGDNEQFF. The CDR3 coding sequence is TGTGCCAGCAGTGATCCAACCGGGGGTGACAATGAGCAGTTCTTC. The genes are TRBV25-1 and TRBJ2-1; perhaps TRBD2 as D (6 bases). Trimming left V 3 bases short and J 5 bases short, with 14 bases between. Germline V gives CDR1 MGHDK, CDR2 SYGVNS. This CDR3 has 15 amino acids.